This T cell receptor (beta chain) derives from a study of blood T cells in healthy people across ages (dated by TCRdb to the mid-2010s). Background on the whole study: In model experiments, template switching captured about one uniquely barcoded TCR beta cDNA molecule for every two T cells. The donors were divided into four age groups: young (average around 16 years), middle-aged (about 41), aged (around 67) and long-lived (more than 75). Two additional independent replicas of 1 million unique cDNA reads from the same blood draw were analyzed for two donors (one aged 18 to 30 and one aged 80 or older). Using deep sequencing normalized with unique cDNA molecular identifiers, the study measured how TCR beta repertoire diversity changes with age.

Its CDR3 holds 15 amino acids, cysteine through phenylalanine. Of the read, only the CDR3 DNA is kept; its 45 bases are in frame from base 1. From a lookup of the germline V gene (reference sequence), CDR1 and CDR2 are LNHDA and SQIVND. The trim is 5 bases for V and 1 base for J, with a gap of 9 bases between the germline ends. The paper's findings and limits, for the study overall: There was a strong correlation between observed TCR beta diversity and the percentage of naive T cells measured by flow cytometry. Because profiling used bulk unsorted PBMCs, naive and antigen-experienced compartments could not be compared conclusively. Estimates of total diversity from one million sequenced T cells were regarded as lower bounds and underestimates. The CMV infection status of donors was not known, potentially confounding age-related changes in expanded clonotypes. Observed TCR beta diversity per million T cells fell roughly linearly with age, and a significant reduction was already apparent by age around 40. Compared with the aged group, the long-lived group had more naive CD4+ T cells, fewer expanded clones and increased TCR diversity, a pattern suggesting age selection.

Library preparation used 5' RACE. The sequencer was an Illumina HiSeq 2500. A second PCR of about 7 to 12 cycles was run with a J-beta primer mix and a sample-barcoded 5' primer. Each TCR beta cDNA molecule received a unique molecular identifier from a template-switch 5' adaptor carrying 12 random nucleotides. Each sample yielded at least 3 million CDR3-containing paired-end reads. All of the RNA was converted into first-strand cDNA using the Mint cDNA synthesis kit, with a TRBC-specific oligonucleotide serving as the primer. Following uracil-DNA glycosylase treatment, all cDNA underwent a first 18-cycle PCR with the universal primers M1SS and BC2_uni_R. The original pipeline was this. For normalization, 1 million high-quality reads were randomly selected from each sample, with every read carrying a distinct molecular identifier. Reads with shared molecular identifiers were discarded instead of being binned into consensus sequences. MiTCR, with a Q25 quality threshold and the strictest error-elimination algorithm, was used for CDR3 identification, clonotype clustering and error correction. A nonparametric unseen species model with Euler transformation was used to estimate a lower bound on total TCR beta diversity. Starting from the raw public reads, TCRdb applied fastp trimming at Q25, assembled clones with MiXCR and retained in-frame beta chains. Rows are combined by CDR3 protein, so each entry shows the most common genes and DNA. TCRdb assigned the V and J calls; the authors' analysis was not used. The table for this sample lists around 1,000,000 distinct CDR3 sequences; under 30% of them were counted only once. The ten largest clonotypes hold approximately 0.75% of the sample.

The 40 or so donors, aged about 6 to 100 years, were systemically healthy Caucasian individuals from Russia. Each donor gave approximately 9.3 milliliters of peripheral blood, collected into EDTA-treated Vacutainer tubes. Ficoll-Paque density-gradient centrifugation was used to isolate PBMCs, with at least 6.5 million per sample. Total RNA, at least 6 micrograms per sample, was extracted from PBMCs with Trizol reagent. The percentages of naive CD45RAhigh/CD27high T cells were determined by flow cytometry on a PBMC aliquot from every donor. This clonotype showed up just a few times. The antigen this receptor binds is unknown. Base qualities are not recorded, but no much larger clone differs from it by a single base. This sample also appeared in a second study, on T cells of mothers and their children. That second publication adds: The donors were nine systemically healthy Caucasian individuals, made up of three mothers and their six children. cDNA synthesis used all of the extracted RNA, with roughly 1.5 ug of RNA in each 15 ul reaction. In the second PCR, the M1S primer introduced both the sample barcodes and 2-4 random nucleotides. More than 8 million TCR beta CDR3 reads were obtained from each mother, and some 3.3 million reads were obtained from each child. Thymic selection shapes the output of TCR recombination in a similar way in related and unrelated pairs, and inherited differences have a minor effect. Related mother-child pairs always showed normalized repertoire overlap that was slightly higher than in unrelated mother-child pairs, though the difference was never significant. Persistent microchimeric T cell clones were not detected, at a sensitivity of about 100 clones per million clonotypes. The study used deep NGS to compare TCR beta repertoires of mothers and children, seeking features distinguishing related mother-child pairs from unrelated individuals. On average, the children were roughly 10 +/- 4 years old, while the mothers were roughly 36 +/- 4 years old. After adapters were ligated using NEBNext reagents, the libraries underwent 100+100 nt paired-end sequencing on an Illumina HiSeq 2000. Mother and child libraries were prepared a month apart and sequenced in separate runs to prevent cross-contamination. For each donor, somewhere between roughly 500,000 and 2,100,000 distinct TCR beta clonotypes were identified. Naive TCR beta clonotypes were estimated from low-frequency clonotypes matched to each donor's FACS-determined naive share, without sorting.

The rearranged chain carries TRBV19 and TRBJ2-6; the D segment cannot be called with confidence. The specimen was blood. This receptor was taken from a girl aged 2-10 years in good health. The DNA is TGTGCCAGTAGTCCCGTGGGGTCTGGGGCCAACGTCCTGACTTTC. It translates to CASSPVGSGANVLTF.